A single TCR beta chain is shown here with its context. Its antigen is not known. The data were obtained in a study of vaccination and CD4 T cells after COVID-19. Study-level points and caveats: Convalescent patients showed a median 86.3% of reactive clones that were seen only post-vaccination.

This CDR3 region has 14 residues. CDR1 is MDHEN and CDR2 is SYDVKM in the germline V gene. Trimming removed 4 bases at V and 3 bases at J, with 10 bases between. Documented treatment: approximately 9-day PBMC culture with coronavirus spike peptide pools or control peptides (ViraFEST assay). Sequencing of DNA taken from cultured CD4+ T cells relied on the Oncomine TCR Beta short-read assay. TCRdb recomputed calls from the PCR reads with MiXCR, one row per CDR3 protein. The repertoire holds 13,000 to 15,000 distinct CDR3 sequences, with around two fifths as singletons. The rearrangement uses TRBV28 and TRBJ1-3; weak D call: TRBD1 (5 bases). The origin of this receptor is a human donor with COVID-19. Sequencing was done on a sample of cultured CD4+ T cells from blood. CDR3 amino acids: CASSSGFFGNTIYF. CDR3 bases: TGTGCCAGCAGTTCAGGGTTCTTTGGAAACACCATATATTTT.